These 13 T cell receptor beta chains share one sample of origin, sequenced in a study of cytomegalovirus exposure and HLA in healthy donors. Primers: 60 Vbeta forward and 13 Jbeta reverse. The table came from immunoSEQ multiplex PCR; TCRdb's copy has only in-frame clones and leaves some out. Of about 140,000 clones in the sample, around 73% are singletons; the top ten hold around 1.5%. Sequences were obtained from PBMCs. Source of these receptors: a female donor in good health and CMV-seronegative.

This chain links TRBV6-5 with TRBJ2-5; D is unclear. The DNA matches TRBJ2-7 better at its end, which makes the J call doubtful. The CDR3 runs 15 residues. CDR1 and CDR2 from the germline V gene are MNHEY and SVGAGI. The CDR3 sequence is CASSYSNYGSYEQYF. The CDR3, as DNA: TGTGCCAGCAGTTACTCGAACTACGGATCCTACGAGCAGTACTTC.

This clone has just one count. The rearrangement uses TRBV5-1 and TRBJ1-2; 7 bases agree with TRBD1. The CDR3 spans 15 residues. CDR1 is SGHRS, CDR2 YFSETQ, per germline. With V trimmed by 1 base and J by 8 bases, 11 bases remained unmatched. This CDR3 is CASSLNRDSQEGYTF. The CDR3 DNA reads TGCGCCAGCAGCTTGAACCGGGACAGTCAGGAGGGCTACACCTTC.

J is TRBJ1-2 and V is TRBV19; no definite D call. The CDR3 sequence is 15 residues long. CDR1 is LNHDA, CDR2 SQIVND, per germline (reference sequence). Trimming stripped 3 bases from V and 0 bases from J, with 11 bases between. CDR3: CASSISLLPNYGYTF. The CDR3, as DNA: TGTGCCAGTAGTATCTCCCTCCTCCCTAACTATGGCTACACCTTC.

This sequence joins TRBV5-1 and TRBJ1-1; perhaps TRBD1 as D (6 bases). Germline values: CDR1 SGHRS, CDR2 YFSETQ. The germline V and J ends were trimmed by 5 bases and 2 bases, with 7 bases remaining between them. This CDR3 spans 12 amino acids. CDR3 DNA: TGCGCCAGCAGACAGGGAAACACTGAAGCTTTCTTT. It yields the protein CASRQGNTEAFF.

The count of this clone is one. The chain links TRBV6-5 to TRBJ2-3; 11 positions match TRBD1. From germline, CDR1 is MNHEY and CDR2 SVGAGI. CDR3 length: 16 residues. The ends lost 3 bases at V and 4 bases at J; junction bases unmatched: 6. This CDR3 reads CASSYSRDRGSDTQYF. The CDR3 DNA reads TGTGCCAGCAGTTATTCCCGGGACAGGGGGTCAGATACGCAGTATTTT.

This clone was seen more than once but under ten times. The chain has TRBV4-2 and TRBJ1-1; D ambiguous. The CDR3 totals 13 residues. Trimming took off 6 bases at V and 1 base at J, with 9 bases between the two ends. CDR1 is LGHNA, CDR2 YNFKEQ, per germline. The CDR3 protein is CASRIQANTEAFF. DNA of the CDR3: TGTGCCAGCAGAATTCAGGCGAACACTGAAGCTTTCTTT.

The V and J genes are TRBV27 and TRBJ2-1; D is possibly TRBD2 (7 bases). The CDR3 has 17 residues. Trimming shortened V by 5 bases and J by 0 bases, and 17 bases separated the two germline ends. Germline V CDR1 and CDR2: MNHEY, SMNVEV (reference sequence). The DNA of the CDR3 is TGTGCCAGCAGTAAGGGGGGGGGACCAAGCTCCTACAATGAGCAGTTCTTC. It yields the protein CASSKGGGPSSYNEQFF.

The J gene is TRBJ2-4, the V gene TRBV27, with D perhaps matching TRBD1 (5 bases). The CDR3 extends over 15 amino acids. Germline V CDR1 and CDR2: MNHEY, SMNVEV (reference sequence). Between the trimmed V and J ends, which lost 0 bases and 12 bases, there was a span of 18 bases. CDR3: CASSLSRTMGNDQYF. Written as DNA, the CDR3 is TGTGCCAGCAGTTTATCGAGGACAATGGGAAACGATCAGTACTTC.

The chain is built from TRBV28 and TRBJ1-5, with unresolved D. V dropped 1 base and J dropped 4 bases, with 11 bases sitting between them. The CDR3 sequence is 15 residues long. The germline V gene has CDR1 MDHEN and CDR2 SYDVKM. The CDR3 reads CASSLSPTANQPQHF. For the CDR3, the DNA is TGTGCCAGCAGTTTATCCCCGACTGCGAATCAGCCCCAGCATTTT.

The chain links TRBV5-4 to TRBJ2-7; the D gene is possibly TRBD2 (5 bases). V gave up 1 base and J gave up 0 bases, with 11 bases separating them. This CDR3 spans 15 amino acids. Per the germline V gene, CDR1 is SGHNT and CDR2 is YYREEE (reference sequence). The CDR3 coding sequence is TGTGCCAGCAGCTTGCACCCCGAGGGCTCCTACGAGCAGTACTTC. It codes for CASSLHPEGSYEQYF.

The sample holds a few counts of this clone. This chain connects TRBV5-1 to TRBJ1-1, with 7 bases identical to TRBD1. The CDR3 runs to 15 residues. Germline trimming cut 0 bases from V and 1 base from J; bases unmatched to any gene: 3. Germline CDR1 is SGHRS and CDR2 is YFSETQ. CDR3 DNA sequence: TGCGCCAGCAGCTTGGCGACAGGGACGAACACTGAAGCTTTCTTT. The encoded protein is CASSLATGTNTEAFF.

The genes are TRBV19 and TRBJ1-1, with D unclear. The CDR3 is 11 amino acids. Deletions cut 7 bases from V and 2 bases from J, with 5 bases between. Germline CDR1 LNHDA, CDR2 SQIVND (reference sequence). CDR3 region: CASIRNTEAFF. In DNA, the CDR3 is TGTGCCAGTATTAGAAACACTGAAGCTTTCTTT. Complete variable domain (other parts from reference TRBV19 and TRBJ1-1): DGGITQSPKYLFRKEGQNVTLSCEQNLNHDAMYWYRQDPGQGLRLIYYSQIVNDFQKGDIAEGYSVSREKKESFPLTVTSAQKNPTAFYLCASIRNTEAFFGQGTRLTVV.

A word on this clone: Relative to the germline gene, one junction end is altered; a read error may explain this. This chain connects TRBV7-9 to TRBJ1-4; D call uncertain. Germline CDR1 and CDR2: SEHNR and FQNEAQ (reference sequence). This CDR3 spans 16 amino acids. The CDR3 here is CSSSLVGAATNEKLFF. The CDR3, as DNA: TGTTCCAGCAGCTTAGTGGGAGCGGCAACTAATGAAAAACTGTTTTTT.